The rows below give T cell receptor beta chains drawn from one sample of a study of CD8 T cells in ankylosing spondylitis. TCRdb recomputed calls from the 5' RACE reads with MiXCR, one row per CDR3 protein. The sample has around 540,000 distinct CDR3 sequences, roughly an eighth seen once. The sequenced sample was blood, either unsorted or a sorted T cell fraction (not recorded which). All receptors come from a male donor with ankylosing spondylitis. CDR3s include the opening cysteine and the closing phenylalanine or tryptophan. D genes are given only for firm matches. Only some rows state a clone size, as once, few, many or a class for expanded clones.

NA | TRBJ2-7 | TRBD1 | TRBV12-5 | TGTGCTAGTGGCCCCGAGGGGGCATCAGACGAGCAGTACTTC | CASGPEGASDEQYF
NA | TRBJ1-1 | NA | TRBV19 | TGTGCCAGTAGAGCGACAGGACAGAACACTGAAGCTTTCTTT | CASRATGQNTEAFF
few | TRBJ1-4 | NA | TRBV6-5 | TGTGCCAGCAGTTACGCAGGGTCAACTAATGAAAAACTGTTTTTT | CASSYAGSTNEKLFF
NA | TRBJ2-3 | TRBD2 | TRBV7-9 | TGTGCCAGCAGTGTCGCGGGAGTTGAAGATACGCAGTATTTT | CASSVAGVEDTQYF
few | TRBJ2-2 | TRBD2 | TRBV3-1 | TGTGCCAGCACCGATAGCGGGCCGAACACCGGGGAGCTGTTTTTT | CASTDSGPNTGELFF
many | TRBJ1-1 | TRBD1 | TRBV7-9 | TGTGCCAGCAGCCGTCGACAGGGGCTGAACACTGAAGCTTTCTTT | CASSRRQGLNTEAFF
NA | TRBJ2-1 | TRBD1 | TRBV27 | TGTGCCAGCAGTTCAAACAGGGGGCTGGACAATGAGCAGTTCTTC | CASSSNRGLDNEQFF
many | TRBJ2-3 | NA | TRBV5-1 | TGCGCCAGCAGGGATGGGGCGTCCAACACAGATACGCAGTATTTT | CASRDGASNTDTQYF
NA | TRBJ2-1 | NA | TRBV27 | TGTGCCAGCAGGAGACCGGGAATGAGCTCCTACAATGAGCAGTTCTTC | CASRRPGMSSYNEQFF
many | TRBJ1-3 | NA | TRBV7-2 | TGTGCCAGCAGCTTAGCCCTCCGGCGGACAGCCAAAGGAAACACCATATATTTT | CASSLALRRTAKGNTIYF
NA | TRBJ2-1 | TRBD2 | TRBV7-2 | TGTGCCAGCAGCTCCATACTAGCGGGAGAGCAGTTCTTC | CASSSILAGEQFF
NA | TRBJ1-1 | NA | TRBV11-3 | TGTGCCAGCAGCTTTAGTCAGGGGCAGGTCGGAGCTTTCTTT | CASSFSQGQVGAFF
many | TRBJ1-5 | NA | TRBV7-2 | TGTGCCAGCAGCCCCCCCTGGGGCAATCAGCCCCAGCATTTT | CASSPPWGNQPQHF
few | TRBJ2-3 | TRBD2 | TRBV7-2 | TGTGCCAGCACCACCTTTGGGGGGAGGGTTGGAGATACGCAGTATTTT | CASTTFGGRVGDTQYF
NA | TRBJ2-3 | NA | TRBV5-1 | TGCGCCAGCAGCACCCAGGGTACAGATACGCAGTATTTT | CASSTQGTDTQYF
NA | TRBJ2-4 | NA | TRBV18 | TGTGCCAGCTCACCAGCAGCTGTAGCCAAAAACATTCAGTACTTC | CASSPAAVAKNIQYF
few | TRBJ1-2 | NA | TRBV7-8 | TGTGCCAGCAGCACGGACCCCCTCGAGGCTCGGCATGGCTACACCTTC | CASSTDPLEARHGYTF
few | TRBJ2-1 | NA | TRBV4-2 | TGTGCCAGCAGCCAAGATCCCAGGTACAATGAGCAGTTCTTC | CASSQDPRYNEQFF
few | TRBJ2-1 | NA | TRBV6-1 | TGTGCCAGCAGCCCACGTGGGCCTATAGCCTACAATGAGCAGTTCTTC | CASSPRGPIAYNEQFF
NA | TRBJ1-5 | NA | TRBV5-5 | TGTGCCAGCAGCAATTTATATAGCAATCAGCCCCAGCATTTT | CASSNLYSNQPQHF
many | TRBJ1-4 | NA | TRBV12-3/TRBV12-4 | TGTGCCAGCAGTTTACAGGGTCTGGGTGAAAAACTGTTTTTT | CASSLQGLGEKLFF
many | TRBJ2-1 | TRBD1 | TRBV5-1 | TGCGCCAGCACCTTCGGGACAGGGCGATACAATGAGCAGTTCTTC | CASTFGTGRYNEQFF
few | TRBJ1-3 | NA | TRBV11-2 | TGTGCCAGCAGCAGCTGGGGCTCTGGAAACACCATATATTTT | CASSSWGSGNTIYF
NA | TRBJ2-1 | NA | TRBV27 | TGTGCCAGTTCAGAACGTTACTACAATGAGCAGTTCTTC | CASSERYYNEQFF
few | TRBJ2-2 | TRBD2 | TRBV29-1 | TGCAGCGCCAAGTTGGGGCGGACTAGCGGGAGGGCCGACACCGGGGAGCTGTTTTTT | CSAKLGRTSGRADTGELFF
NA | TRBJ1-5 | NA | TRBV6-5 | TGTGCCAGCAGTTACTCGTCGGGTTCGGGTCAGCCCCAGCATTTT | CASSYSSGSGQPQHF
many | TRBJ2-1 | TRBD2 | TRBV20-1 | TGCAGTGCTAGGATAGCGGGGTACTCCTACAATGAGCAGTTCTTC | CSARIAGYSYNEQFF
NA | TRBJ2-1 | NA | TRBV28 | TGTGCCAGCAGATATCCTCGGGGCAATGAGCAGTTCTTC | CASRYPRGNEQFF
NA | TRBJ2-5 | NA | TRBV7-6 | TGTGCCAGCAGCTTAGTAGGGTCAGGGGAATTTGAAGAGACCCAGTACTTC | CASSLVGSGEFEETQYF